Listed below are T cell receptor beta chains from one sample, sequenced in a study of cytomegalovirus exposure and HLA in healthy donors. The table came from immunoSEQ multiplex PCR; TCRdb's copy has only in-frame clones and leaves some out. This sample has about 250,000 clones, with about 90% found just once. What was sequenced was PBMCs. The receptors were gathered from a man younger than 35 in good health and CMV-seropositive. CDR3s include the opening cysteine and the closing phenylalanine or tryptophan. D genes are given only for firm matches. Rows may omit the clone size; those that give it use once, few, many or a size class.

V gene: TRBV27
clone size: few
J gene: TRBJ2-7
D gene: -
CDR3 DNA: TGTGCCAGCAGCCCGTCGCAGGGCTACCGGGTATACGAGCAGTACTTC
CDR3 protein: CASSPSQGYRVYEQYF

V gene: TRBV2
clone size: once
J gene: TRBJ2-7
D gene: -
CDR3 DNA: TGTGCCAGCAGCACGCTCTTTCCGCGGGGATACGAGCAGTACTTC
CDR3 protein: CASSTLFPRGYEQYF

V gene: TRBV27
clone size: -
J gene: TRBJ2-3
D gene: TRBD1
CDR3 DNA: TGTGCCAGCAGTCCGACAGGGCCTAGCACAGATACGCAGTATTTT
CDR3 protein: CASSPTGPSTDTQYF

V gene: TRBV6-5
clone size: -
J gene: TRBJ1-1
D gene: -
CDR3 DNA: TGTGCCAGCAGTCGGAGCCCAATGAACACTGAAGCTTTCTTT
CDR3 protein: CASSRSPMNTEAFF

V gene: TRBV4-1
clone size: -
J gene: TRBJ2-2
D gene: TRBD1
CDR3 DNA: TGCGCCAGCAGCCAGACCGGGACAGGGGACGGGGAGCTGTTTTTT
CDR3 protein: CASSQTGTGDGELFF

V gene: TRBV6-5
clone size: -
J gene: TRBJ1-2
D gene: -
CDR3 DNA: TGTGCCAGCAGTTACGCAGGGGCTAACTATGGCTACACCTTC
CDR3 protein: CASSYAGANYGYTF

V gene: TRBV11-2
clone size: -
J gene: TRBJ2-7
D gene: TRBD1
CDR3 DNA: TGTGCCAGCAGCAGATATCCGGGACAGGGGGTAATTGACGAGCAGTACTTC
CDR3 protein: CASSRYPGQGVIDEQYF

V gene: TRBV5-6
clone size: -
J gene: TRBJ2-7
D gene: -
CDR3 DNA: TGTGCCAGCAGCTTGGCCAGCTCCTACGAGCAGTACTTC
CDR3 protein: CASSLASSYEQYF

V gene: TRBV18
clone size: -
J gene: TRBJ2-1
D gene: -
CDR3 DNA: TGTGCCAGCTCACCACGCGATGAGCAGTTCTTC
CDR3 protein: CASSPRDEQFF

V gene: TRBV28
clone size: -
J gene: TRBJ2-1
D gene: -
CDR3 DNA: TGTGCCAGCAGGGGAGAGCGGGTTGGATCTTACAATGAGCAGTTCTTC
CDR3 protein: CASRGERVGSYNEQFF

V gene: TRBV30
clone size: -
J gene: TRBJ2-1
D gene: TRBD2
CDR3 DNA: TGTGCCTGGAGTGGATATAGCGGGTTCTCCTACAATGAGCAGTTCTTC
CDR3 protein: CAWSGYSGFSYNEQFF

V gene: TRBV4-1
clone size: -
J gene: TRBJ2-3
D gene: -
CDR3 DNA: TGCGCCAGCAGCCCAGGACGCGGCACAGATACGCAGTATTTT
CDR3 protein: CASSPGRGTDTQYF

V gene: TRBV2
clone size: -
J gene: TRBJ2-5
D gene: -
CDR3 DNA: TGTGCCAGCAGTGCTGCAGAGACCCAGTACTTC
CDR3 protein: CASSAAETQYF

V gene: TRBV30
clone size: once
J gene: TRBJ1-3
D gene: -
CDR3 DNA: TGTGCCTGGAGTGGGGGGGTTAGAAACACCATATATTTT
CDR3 protein: CAWSGGVRNTIYF

V gene: TRBV10-1
clone size: -
J gene: TRBJ2-7
D gene: TRBD1
CDR3 DNA: TGCGCCAGCAGTCACGCAGGGGGCGAGTACGAGCAGTACTTC
CDR3 protein: CASSHAGGEYEQYF

V gene: TRBV28
clone size: -
J gene: TRBJ2-7
D gene: -
CDR3 DNA: TGTGCCAGCACGGGGACCCTCAGGGAGCAGTACTTC
CDR3 protein: CASTGTLREQYF

V gene: TRBV9
clone size: -
J gene: TRBJ2-3
D gene: TRBD2
CDR3 DNA: TGTGCCAGCAGCCCAGCCGGGACTAGCCTCTCGAGAGATACGCAGTATTTT
CDR3 protein: CASSPAGTSLSRDTQYF

V gene: TRBV10-3
clone size: -
J gene: TRBJ2-7
D gene: -
CDR3 DNA: TGTGCCATCAGTGAGCCCAGGGTTCCCTACGAGCAGTACTTC
CDR3 protein: CAISEPRVPYEQYF

V gene: TRBV7-3
clone size: -
J gene: TRBJ2-7
D gene: -
CDR3 DNA: TGTGCCAGCAGCCCCGGAAGGGAATACGAGCAGTACTTC
CDR3 protein: CASSPGREYEQYF

V gene: TRBV4-2
clone size: -
J gene: TRBJ2-4
D gene: TRBD1
CDR3 DNA: TGTGCCAGCAGCCAAGCGCAGGGGGCAACCAAAAACATTCAGTACTTC
CDR3 protein: CASSQAQGATKNIQYF

V gene: TRBV30
clone size: -
J gene: TRBJ2-1
D gene: -
CDR3 DNA: TGTGCCTGGAGTGTAGGGCCCCGGGGCTCCTACAATGAGCAGTTCTTC
CDR3 protein: CAWSVGPRGSYNEQFF

V gene: TRBV5-6
clone size: -
J gene: TRBJ1-1
D gene: -
CDR3 DNA: TGTGCCAGCAGCTTGTTCTATCAGGGCCTGAACACTGAAGCTTTCTTT
CDR3 protein: CASSLFYQGLNTEAFF

V gene: TRBV7-9
clone size: -
J gene: TRBJ1-5
D gene: -
CDR3 DNA: TGTGCCAGCAGCTTGAGCATGCAGCCCCAGCATTTT
CDR3 protein: CASSLSMQPQHF

V gene: TRBV27
clone size: -
J gene: TRBJ2-2
D gene: -
CDR3 DNA: TGTGCCAGCAGTCCTCGGACAGTGAACACCGGGGAGCTGTTTTTT
CDR3 protein: CASSPRTVNTGELFF

V gene: TRBV30
clone size: -
J gene: TRBJ2-7
D gene: -
CDR3 DNA: TGTGCCTGGAGTGAGGACGGCTACTACGAGCAGTACTTC
CDR3 protein: CAWSEDGYYEQYF

V gene: TRBV28
clone size: -
J gene: TRBJ2-7
D gene: -
CDR3 DNA: TGTGCCACGACCCCCAGGGCCTCCTACGAGCAGTACTTC
CDR3 protein: CATTPRASYEQYF

V gene: TRBV6-5
clone size: -
J gene: TRBJ1-5
D gene: -
CDR3 DNA: TGTGCCAGCAGCTCGGGACTTACTAGCAATCAGCCCCAGCATTTT
CDR3 protein: CASSSGLTSNQPQHF

V gene: TRBV2
clone size: -
J gene: TRBJ2-5
D gene: -
CDR3 DNA: TGTGCCAGCAGTGGAGGTCGCTCGGCGGGGGAGACCCAGTACTTC
CDR3 protein: CASSGGRSAGETQYF

V gene: TRBV11-2
clone size: -
J gene: TRBJ2-7
D gene: TRBD1
CDR3 DNA: TGTGCCAGCAGCCTCACCCCAACAGGGGGCGACGAGCAGTACTTC
CDR3 protein: CASSLTPTGGDEQYF

V gene: TRBV7-2
clone size: -
J gene: TRBJ2-3
D gene: TRBD2
CDR3 DNA: TGTGCCAGCAGCTCAGGACTAGCGGGAAGCACAGATACGCAGTATTTT
CDR3 protein: CASSSGLAGSTDTQYF

V gene: TRBV28
clone size: -
J gene: TRBJ2-1
D gene: TRBD1
CDR3 DNA: TGTGCCAGCAGTTCCGACAGGGCCTTTGAGCAGTTCTTC
CDR3 protein: CASSSDRAFEQFF

V gene: TRBV27
clone size: -
J gene: TRBJ2-4
D gene: TRBD2
CDR3 DNA: TGTGCCAGCAGTTTACTGCCTAGCGGGAGGGGCTCAGCCAAAAACATTCAGTACTTC
CDR3 protein: CASSLLPSGRGSAKNIQYF

V gene: TRBV25-1
clone size: -
J gene: TRBJ1-4
D gene: TRBD1
CDR3 DNA: TGTGCCAGCAGTATACAGGGGGCAGGAGAAAAACTGTTTTTT
CDR3 protein: CASSIQGAGEKLFF

V gene: TRBV12-5
clone size: once
J gene: TRBJ2-5
D gene: TRBD2
CDR3 DNA: TGTGCTAGTGGTTTGTTCCCTAGCGGGAGGGCCTCCGCGCAGACCCAGTACTTC
CDR3 protein: CASGLFPSGRASAQTQYF

V gene: TRBV5-1
clone size: once
J gene: TRBJ2-7
D gene: -
CDR3 DNA: TGCGCCAGCAGCCCCGACGCCTCCTACGAGCAGTACTTC
CDR3 protein: CASSPDASYEQYF

V gene: TRBV19
clone size: -
J gene: TRBJ2-1
D gene: -
CDR3 DNA: TGTGCCAGTAGTATGGGTGGAAGGTCCTACAATGAGCAGTTCTTC
CDR3 protein: CASSMGGRSYNEQFF

V gene: TRBV2
clone size: -
J gene: TRBJ2-5
D gene: -
CDR3 DNA: TGTGCCATTTCAACAGGGTACGAGACCCAGTACTTC
CDR3 protein: CAISTGYETQYF

V gene: TRBV29-1
clone size: -
J gene: TRBJ2-7
D gene: -
CDR3 DNA: TGCAGCGTTAAATATCAGGTTAGGGCTTACGAGCAGTACTTC
CDR3 protein: CSVKYQVRAYEQYF

V gene: TRBV5-6
clone size: -
J gene: TRBJ1-2
D gene: -
CDR3 DNA: TGTGCCAGCAGCGTGACAGAGACCTATGGCTACACCTTC
CDR3 protein: CASSVTETYGYTF

V gene: TRBV15
clone size: -
J gene: TRBJ1-2
D gene: -
CDR3 DNA: TGTGCCACCAGCAGAGCCCCCCACCTGAACTATGGCTACACCTTC
CDR3 protein: CATSRAPHLNYGYTF

V gene: TRBV2
clone size: once
J gene: TRBJ2-3
D gene: -
CDR3 DNA: TGTGCCAGCAGTGAGGACACCAGCACAGATACGCAGTATTTT
CDR3 protein: CASSEDTSTDTQYF

V gene: TRBV20-1
clone size: -
J gene: TRBJ2-1
D gene: -
CDR3 DNA: TGCAGCCCCAGCGGCTACAATGAGCAGTTCTTC
CDR3 protein: CSPSGYNEQFF

V gene: TRBV29-1
clone size: -
J gene: TRBJ2-1
D gene: TRBD2
CDR3 DNA: TGCAGCGTTGCGGGAGGCGCATACAATGAGCAGTTCTTC
CDR3 protein: CSVAGGAYNEQFF

V gene: TRBV28
clone size: -
J gene: TRBJ2-5
D gene: -
CDR3 DNA: TGTGCCAGCAGTTTCAAAGAGACCCAGTACTTC
CDR3 protein: CASSFKETQYF

V gene: TRBV11-2
clone size: -
J gene: TRBJ2-3
D gene: TRBD2
CDR3 DNA: TGTGCCAGCAGCACTCCCCCAGGTAGCGGGAGTCGGGCAGATACGCAGTATTTT
CDR3 protein: CASSTPPGSGSRADTQYF

V gene: TRBV5-1
clone size: -
J gene: TRBJ1-1
D gene: -
CDR3 DNA: TGCGCCAGCAGCTTGGACTTCGGGCAGCCCACTGAAGCTTTCTTT
CDR3 protein: CASSLDFGQPTEAFF

V gene: TRBV2
clone size: -
J gene: TRBJ2-1
D gene: TRBD2
CDR3 DNA: TGTGCCAGCAGTGTTCCGGGACTAGCGGGCGAGCAGTTCTTC
CDR3 protein: CASSVPGLAGEQFF

V gene: TRBV5-1
clone size: -
J gene: TRBJ1-1
D gene: -
CDR3 DNA: TGCGCCAGCAGCATCAGACAGGACTCGGTGAACACTGAAGCTTTCTTT
CDR3 protein: CASSIRQDSVNTEAFF

V gene: TRBV2
clone size: -
J gene: TRBJ1-2
D gene: -
CDR3 DNA: TGTGCCACCAGGGGTAGGGTAGGGTATGGCTACACCTTC
CDR3 protein: CATRGRVGYGYTF

V gene: TRBV7-9
clone size: -
J gene: TRBJ2-7
D gene: -
CDR3 DNA: TGTGCCAGCAGCTGGGGGCAGGGGCCCACTGCCGAGCAGTACTTC
CDR3 protein: CASSWGQGPTAEQYF

V gene: TRBV7-6
clone size: -
J gene: TRBJ2-1
D gene: -
CDR3 DNA: TGTGCCAGCAGCTTACTGAGTAGCAGGGGAGGTGAGCAGTTCTTC
CDR3 protein: CASSLLSSRGGEQFF

V gene: TRBV10-3
clone size: -
J gene: TRBJ1-1
D gene: -
CDR3 DNA: TGTGCCGCACGGGGGGCGGCGGACACTGAAGCTTTCTTT
CDR3 protein: CAARGAADTEAFF

V gene: TRBV4-1
clone size: -
J gene: TRBJ1-5
D gene: -
CDR3 DNA: TGCGCCAGCAGCCAAGTTGGGGCGAGGCAGCCCCAGCATTTT
CDR3 protein: CASSQVGARQPQHF

V gene: TRBV5-1
clone size: once
J gene: TRBJ1-1
D gene: -
CDR3 DNA: TGCGCCAGCAGCTTGGGTCAGGGTGAAGCTTTCTTT
CDR3 protein: CASSLGQGEAFF